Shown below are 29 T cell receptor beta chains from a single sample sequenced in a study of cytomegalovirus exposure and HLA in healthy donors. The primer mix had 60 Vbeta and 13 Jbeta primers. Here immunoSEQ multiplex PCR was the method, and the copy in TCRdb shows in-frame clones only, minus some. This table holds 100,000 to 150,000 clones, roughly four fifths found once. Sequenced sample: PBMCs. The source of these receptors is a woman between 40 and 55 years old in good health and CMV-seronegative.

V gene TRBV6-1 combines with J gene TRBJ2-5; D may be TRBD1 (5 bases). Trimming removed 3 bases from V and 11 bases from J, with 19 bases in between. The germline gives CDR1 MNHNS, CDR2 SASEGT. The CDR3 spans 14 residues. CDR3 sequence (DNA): TGTGCCAGCAGTGATCTCCCAGGGCCCCTGGGGCAGTACTTC. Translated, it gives CASSDLPGPLGQYF.

CDR3: CASSPRMGGQQPQHF. As DNA, the CDR3 is TGTGCCAGCAGCCCTCGGATGGGGGGTCAACAGCCCCAGCATTTT. V usage is TRBV5-8 and J usage is TRBJ1-5; possible D gene TRBD1, 5 bases. Germline values: CDR1 SGHTS, CDR2 YDEGEE. There are 15 residues in the CDR3. V was clipped by 4 bases and J by 7 bases, with 18 bases between them.

The CDR3 spells CASTDPQGTFSPLHF. The CDR3 DNA reads TGCGCCAGCACCGACCCACAGGGAACATTTTCACCCCTCCACTTT. The chain uses TRBV10-2 and TRBJ1-6; a weak D match, TRBD1 (6 bases). This CDR3 has 15 residues. The V end lost 7 bases, the J end lost 9 bases, and 19 bases lay between the germline ends. Germline V CDR1 and CDR2: WSHSY, SAAADI.

The CDR3, as DNA: TGTGCCAGCAGCTTAGGGTATAGAGTCGAGCAGTACTTC. It is translated as CASSLGYRVEQYF. This chain links TRBV11-2 with TRBJ2-7; D unresolved. CDR3 length: 13 amino acids. Trimming removed 1 base at V and 6 bases at J, with 10 bases between. Germline lookup yields CDR1 SGHAT and CDR2 FQNNGV.

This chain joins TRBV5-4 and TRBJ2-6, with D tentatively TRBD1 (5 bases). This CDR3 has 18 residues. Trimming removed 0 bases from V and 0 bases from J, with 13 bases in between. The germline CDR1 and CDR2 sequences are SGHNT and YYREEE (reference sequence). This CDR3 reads CASSLGSGPNSGANVLTF. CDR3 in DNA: TGTGCCAGCAGCTTGGGGTCAGGGCCCAACTCTGGGGCCAACGTCCTGACTTTC. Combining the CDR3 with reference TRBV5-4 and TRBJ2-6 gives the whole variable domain ETGVTQSPTHLIKTRGQQVTLRCSSQSGHNTVSWYQQALGQGPQFIFQYYREEENGRGNFPPRFSGLQFPNYSSELNVNALELDDSALYLCASSLGSGPNSGANVLTFGAGSRLTVL.

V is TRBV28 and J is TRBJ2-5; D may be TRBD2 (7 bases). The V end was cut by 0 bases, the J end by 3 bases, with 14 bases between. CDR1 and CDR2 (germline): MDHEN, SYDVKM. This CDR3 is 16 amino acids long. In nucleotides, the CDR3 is TGTGCCAGCAGTTTATGGGTAGGGGGGGCTGAAGAGACCCAGTACTTC. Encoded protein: CASSLWVGGAEETQYF.

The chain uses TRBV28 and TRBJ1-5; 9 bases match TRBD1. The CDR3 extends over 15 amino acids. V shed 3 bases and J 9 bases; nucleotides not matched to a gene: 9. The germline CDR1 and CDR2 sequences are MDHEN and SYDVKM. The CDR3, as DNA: TGTGCCAGCAGTTTTTCCACAGGGGGCTGGCGGCCCCAGCATTTT. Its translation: CASSFSTGGWRPQHF.

The CDR3 DNA reads TGTGCCAGAAGCTGGGATACAGGGGGGCCTTATGGCTACACCTTC. Translated, it gives CARSWDTGGPYGYTF. The chain is built from TRBV5-3 and TRBJ1-2, with 8 bases identical to TRBD1. TRBV5-3 is known as an ORF, though its function is uncertain. The CDR3 consists of 15 residues. V was pared by 3 bases and J by 5 bases, with 9 bases of the junction left unmatched.

The CDR3 DNA sequence: TGTGCCAGCAGTCTAGTAGGTGAAAAACTGTTTTTT. As protein: CASSLVGEKLFF. The chain carries TRBV28 and TRBJ1-4; D ambiguous. Germline CDR1 and CDR2: MDHEN and SYDVKM. The CDR3 spans 12 residues. V was trimmed by 5 bases and J by 7 bases, leaving 8 bases between them.

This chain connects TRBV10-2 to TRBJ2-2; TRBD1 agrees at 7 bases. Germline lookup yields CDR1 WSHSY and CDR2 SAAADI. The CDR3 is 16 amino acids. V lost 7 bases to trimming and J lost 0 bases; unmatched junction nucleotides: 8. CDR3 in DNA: TGCGCCAGCACGCGACAGGGAGCCGCGAACACCGGGGAGCTGTTTTTT. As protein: CASTRQGAANTGELFF.

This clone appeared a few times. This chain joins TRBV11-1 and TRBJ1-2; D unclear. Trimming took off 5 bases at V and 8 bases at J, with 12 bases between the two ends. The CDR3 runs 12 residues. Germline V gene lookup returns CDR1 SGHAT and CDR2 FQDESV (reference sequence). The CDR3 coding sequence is TGTGCCAGCAGCGCCGAGGAGTCCGGCTACACCTTC. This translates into CASSAEESGYTF.

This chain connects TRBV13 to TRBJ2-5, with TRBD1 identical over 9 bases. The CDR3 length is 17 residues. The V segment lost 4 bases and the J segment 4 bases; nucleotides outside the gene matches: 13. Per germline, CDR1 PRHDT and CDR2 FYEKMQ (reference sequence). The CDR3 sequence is CASSSTFDRGSAETQYF. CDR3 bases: TGTGCCAGCAGCTCAACTTTCGACAGGGGGTCGGCAGAGACCCAGTACTTC.

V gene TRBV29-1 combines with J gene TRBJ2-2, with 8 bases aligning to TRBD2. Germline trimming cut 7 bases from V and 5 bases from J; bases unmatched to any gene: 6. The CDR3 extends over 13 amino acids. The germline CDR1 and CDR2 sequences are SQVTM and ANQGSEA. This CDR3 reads CSALPGGTGELFF. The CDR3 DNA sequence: TGCAGCGCCCTTCCGGGGGGGACCGGGGAGCTGTTTTTT.

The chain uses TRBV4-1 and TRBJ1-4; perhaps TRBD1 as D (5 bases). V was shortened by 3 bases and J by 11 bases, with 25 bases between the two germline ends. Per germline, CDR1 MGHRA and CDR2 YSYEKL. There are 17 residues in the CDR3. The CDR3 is CASSHPPGRLRDMKLFF. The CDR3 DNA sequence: TGCGCCAGCAGCCATCCTCCCGGTCGCCTCAGGGATATGAAACTGTTTTTT.

CDR3: CASRPLSGSSYNEQFF. As DNA, the CDR3 is TGTGCCAGCAGACCCCTTAGCGGTAGCTCCTACAATGAGCAGTTCTTC. This chain links TRBV11-2 with TRBJ2-1; D may be TRBD2 (6 bases). Germline V gene data show CDR1 as SGHAT and CDR2 as FQNNGV. The CDR3 contains 16 residues. The germline V and J ends were trimmed by 6 bases and 0 bases, with 15 bases remaining between them.

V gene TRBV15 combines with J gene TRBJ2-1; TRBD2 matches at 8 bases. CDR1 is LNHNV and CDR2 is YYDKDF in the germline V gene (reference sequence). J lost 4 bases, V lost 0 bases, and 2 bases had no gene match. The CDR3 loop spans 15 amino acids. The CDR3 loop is CATSRELAAYNEQFF. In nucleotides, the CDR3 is TGTGCCACCAGCAGAGAACTAGCGGCTTACAATGAGCAGTTCTTC.

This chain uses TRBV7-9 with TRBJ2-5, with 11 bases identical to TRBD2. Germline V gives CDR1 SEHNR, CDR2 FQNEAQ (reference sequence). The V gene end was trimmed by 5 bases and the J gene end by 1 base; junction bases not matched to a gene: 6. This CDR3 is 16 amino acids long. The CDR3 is CASSHLAGGPQETQYF. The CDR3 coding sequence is TGTGCCAGCAGCCACTTAGCGGGGGGGCCCCAAGAGACCCAGTACTTC.

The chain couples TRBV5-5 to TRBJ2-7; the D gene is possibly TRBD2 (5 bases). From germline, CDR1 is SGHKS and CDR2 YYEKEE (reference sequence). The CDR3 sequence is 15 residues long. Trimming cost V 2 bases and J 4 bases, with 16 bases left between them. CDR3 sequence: CASSLAGIVGYEQYF. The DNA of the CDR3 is TGTGCCAGCAGCTTAGCCGGGATAGTTGGTTACGAGCAGTACTTC.

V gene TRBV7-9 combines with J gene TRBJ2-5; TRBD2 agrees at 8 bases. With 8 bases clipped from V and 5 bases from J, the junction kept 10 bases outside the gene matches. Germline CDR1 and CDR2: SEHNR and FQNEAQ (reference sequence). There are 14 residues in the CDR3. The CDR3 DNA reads TGTGCCAGCTCCTTACGGGGGGGCGTGGAGACCCAGTACTTC. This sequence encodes CASSLRGGVETQYF.

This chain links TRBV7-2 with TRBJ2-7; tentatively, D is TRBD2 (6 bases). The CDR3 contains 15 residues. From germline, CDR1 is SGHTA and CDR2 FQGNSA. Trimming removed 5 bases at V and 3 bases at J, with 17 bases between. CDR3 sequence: CASSPSLAGYYEQYF. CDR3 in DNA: TGTGCCAGCAGCCCGAGCTTGGCGGGGTACTACGAGCAGTACTTC.

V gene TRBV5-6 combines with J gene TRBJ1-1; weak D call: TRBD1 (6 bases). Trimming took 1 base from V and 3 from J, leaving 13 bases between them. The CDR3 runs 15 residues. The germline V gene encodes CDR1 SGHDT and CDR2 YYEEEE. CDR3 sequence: CASSLIAGDHTEAFF. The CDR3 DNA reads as TGTGCCAGCAGCTTGATTGCAGGGGATCACACTGAAGCTTTCTTT. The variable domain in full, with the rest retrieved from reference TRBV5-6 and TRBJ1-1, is DAGVTQSPTHLIKTRGQQVTLRCSPKSGHDTVSWYQQALGQGPQFIFQYYEEEERQRGNFPDRFSGHQFPNYSSELNVNALLLGDSALYLCASSLIAGDHTEAFFGQGTRLTVV.

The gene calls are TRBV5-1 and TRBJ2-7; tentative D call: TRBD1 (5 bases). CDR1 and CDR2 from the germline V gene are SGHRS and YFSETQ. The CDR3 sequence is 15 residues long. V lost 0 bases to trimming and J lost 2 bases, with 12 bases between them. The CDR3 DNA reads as TGCGCCAGCAGCTTGGATGGGGCGCCGGCCTACGAGCAGTACTTC. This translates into CASSLDGAPAYEQYF.

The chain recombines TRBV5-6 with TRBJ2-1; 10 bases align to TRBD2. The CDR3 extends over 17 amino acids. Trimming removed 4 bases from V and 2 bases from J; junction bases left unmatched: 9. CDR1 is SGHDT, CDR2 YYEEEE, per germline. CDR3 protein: CASSQAIGLAAYNEQFF. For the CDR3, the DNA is TGTGCCAGCAGCCAAGCCATCGGACTAGCGGCCTACAATGAGCAGTTCTTC.

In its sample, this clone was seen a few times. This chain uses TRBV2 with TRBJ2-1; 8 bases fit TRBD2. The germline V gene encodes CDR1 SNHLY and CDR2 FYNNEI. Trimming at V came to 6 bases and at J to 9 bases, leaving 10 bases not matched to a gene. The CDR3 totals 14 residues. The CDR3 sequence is CASSPRGREGEQFF. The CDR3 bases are TGTGCCAGCAGCCCTAGAGGCCGGGAGGGTGAGCAGTTCTTC.

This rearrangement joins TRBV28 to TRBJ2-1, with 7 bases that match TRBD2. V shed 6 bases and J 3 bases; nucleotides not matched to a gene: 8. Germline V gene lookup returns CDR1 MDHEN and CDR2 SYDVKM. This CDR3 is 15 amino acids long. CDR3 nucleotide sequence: TGTGCCAGCAGCTCTCCGGGACTAAACTACAATGAGCAGTTCTTC. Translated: CASSSPGLNYNEQFF.

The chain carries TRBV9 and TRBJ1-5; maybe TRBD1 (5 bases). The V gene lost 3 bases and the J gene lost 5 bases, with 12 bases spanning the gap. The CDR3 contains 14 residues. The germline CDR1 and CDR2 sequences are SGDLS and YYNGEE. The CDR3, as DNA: TGTGCCAGCAGCGCCCATTTAGGGGATCAGCCCCAGCATTTT. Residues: CASSAHLGDQPQHF.

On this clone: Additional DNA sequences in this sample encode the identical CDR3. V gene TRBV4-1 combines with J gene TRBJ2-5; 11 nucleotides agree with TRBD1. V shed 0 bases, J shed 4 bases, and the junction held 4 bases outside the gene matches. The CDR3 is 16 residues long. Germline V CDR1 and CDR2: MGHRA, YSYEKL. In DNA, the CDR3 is TGCGCCAGCAGCCAAGATCTGGGGACAGGGGGAGAGACCCAGTACTTC. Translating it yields CASSQDLGTGGETQYF.

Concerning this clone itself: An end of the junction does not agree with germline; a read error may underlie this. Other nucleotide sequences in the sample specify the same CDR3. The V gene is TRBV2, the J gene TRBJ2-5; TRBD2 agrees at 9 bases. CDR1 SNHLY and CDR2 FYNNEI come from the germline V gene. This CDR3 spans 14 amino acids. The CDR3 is CASSAGLAQETQYF. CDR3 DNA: TGTGCCAGTAGTGCGGGACTAGCTCAAGAGACCCAGTACTTC.

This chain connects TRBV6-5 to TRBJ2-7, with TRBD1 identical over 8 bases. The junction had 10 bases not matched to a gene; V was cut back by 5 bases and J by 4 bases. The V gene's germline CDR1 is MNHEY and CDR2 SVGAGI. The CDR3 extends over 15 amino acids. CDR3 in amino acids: CASSLSGTGPYEQYF. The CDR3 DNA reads TGTGCCAGCAGTCTCTCCGGGACAGGCCCTTACGAGCAGTACTTC.